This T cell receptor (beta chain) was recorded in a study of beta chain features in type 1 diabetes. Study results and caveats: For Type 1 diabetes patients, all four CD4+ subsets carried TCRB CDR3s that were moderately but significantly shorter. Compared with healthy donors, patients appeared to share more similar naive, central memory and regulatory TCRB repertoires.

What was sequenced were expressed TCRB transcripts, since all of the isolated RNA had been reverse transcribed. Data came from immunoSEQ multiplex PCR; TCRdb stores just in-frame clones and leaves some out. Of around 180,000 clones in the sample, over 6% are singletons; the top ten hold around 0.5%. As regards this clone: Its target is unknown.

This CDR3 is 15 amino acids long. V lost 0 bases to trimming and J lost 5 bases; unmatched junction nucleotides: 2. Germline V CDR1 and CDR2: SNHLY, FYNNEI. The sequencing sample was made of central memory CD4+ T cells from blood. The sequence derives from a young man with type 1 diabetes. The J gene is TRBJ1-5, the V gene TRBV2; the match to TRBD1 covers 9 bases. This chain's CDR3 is CASSEARDRDQPQHF. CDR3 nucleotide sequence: TGTGCCAGCAGTGAAGCCCGGGACAGGGATCAGCCCCAGCATTTT.